A selection of T cell receptor beta chains follows, all from one sample in a study of blood T cell repertoires in COVID-19. Clones were read by immunoSEQ multiplex PCR, and TCRdb kept only the in-frame ones, dropping some. The data show some 310,000 clones, roughly 88% seen once. Material: peripheral blood. The origin of the receptors is a woman between 25 and 40 years old with COVID-19, enrolled during active disease. CDR3s include the opening cysteine and the closing phenylalanine or tryptophan. A D gene is named only where the DNA matches it firmly. Rows give clone size only sometimes, using once, few, many, or a class for an expanded clone.

clone_size j_call v_call cdr3_length d_call cdr3_aa cdr3_nt
NA TRBJ1-1 TRBV7-9 14 NA CASSPDSYNTEAFF TGTGCCAGCAGCCCCGACAGCTACAACACTGAAGCTTTCTTT
NA TRBJ2-1 TRBV9 16 NA CASSVTGSTGYNEQFF TGTGCCAGCAGCGTCACGGGTTCCACAGGATACAATGAGCAGTTCTTC
NA TRBJ1-1 TRBV5-1 14 TRBD1 CASSVGQENTEAFF TGCGCCAGCAGCGTGGGACAGGAGAACACTGAAGCTTTCTTT
once TRBJ2-1 TRBV27 15 TRBD1 CASSLLGQGRNEQFF TGTGCCAGCAGTTTATTGGGACAGGGGCGAAATGAGCAGTTCTTC
NA TRBJ1-3 TRBV6-1 14 TRBD1 CASSDRGIGNTIYF TGTGCCAGCAGTGACAGGGGGATCGGAAACACCATATATTTT
NA TRBJ2-7 TRBV14 17 TRBD1 CASSQVSPGTGAYEQYF TGTGCCAGCAGCCAAGTTTCCCCCGGGACAGGGGCCTACGAGCAGTACTTC
NA TRBJ2-3 TRBV30 12 TRBD2 CAWSTGGDTQYF TGTGCCTGGAGCACGGGAGGAGATACGCAGTATTTT
NA TRBJ1-3 TRBV12-5 17 NA CASGLYPLTGSGNTIYF TGTGCTAGTGGTTTGTATCCCTTGACAGGCTCTGGAAACACCATATATTTT
once TRBJ1-2 TRBV28 16 TRBD1 CASSRITGASNYGYTF TGTGCCAGCAGCCGTATAACAGGGGCCAGTAACTATGGCTACACCTTC
many TRBJ2-7 TRBV20-1 16 NA CSASSAGTGRMYEQYF TGCAGTGCTAGTTCTGCCGGCACAGGGCGGATGTACGAGCAGTACTTC
NA TRBJ2-4 TRBV2 17 TRBD2 CASMSREADLAKNIQYF TGTGCCAGCATGTCGCGGGAGGCAGATTTAGCCAAAAACATTCAGTACTTC
NA TRBJ1-2 TRBV27 13 NA CASKEGVNYGYTF TGTGCCAGCAAGGAGGGAGTGAACTATGGCTACACCTTC
NA TRBJ2-6 TRBV19 17 TRBD1 CASNKSGQTSGANVLTF TGTGCCAGTAACAAATCGGGACAGACCTCTGGGGCCAACGTCCTGACTTTC
NA TRBJ1-1 TRBV7-9 14 NA CASSLEQMNTEAFF TGTGCCAGCAGCTTAGAACAGATGAACACTGAAGCTTTCTTT
NA TRBJ2-5 TRBV7-8 15 NA CASTTPSTGQETQYF TGTGCCAGCACCACGCCATCGACGGGACAAGAGACCCAGTACTTC
few TRBJ2-7 TRBV3-1/TRBV3-2 13 NA CASSHFGGYEQYF TGTGCCAGCAGCCATTTCGGGGGTTACGAGCAGTACTTC
NA TRBJ1-4 TRBV29-1 13 NA CSVVPGSNEKLFF TGCAGCGTTGTGCCAGGGTCTAATGAAAAACTGTTTTTT
NA TRBJ2-5 TRBV6-5 13 TRBD1 CASSGQGKETQYF TGTGCCAGCAGCGGACAGGGGAAAGAGACCCAGTACTTC
NA TRBJ1-5 TRBV5-1 14 TRBD1 CASLDRGQDQPQHF TGCGCCAGCCTTGATAGGGGGCAGGATCAGCCCCAGCATTTT
NA TRBJ2-5 TRBV5-6 15 NA CASSPGGGSAQTQYF TGTGCCAGCAGCCCGGGTGGGGGCTCGGCCCAGACCCAGTACTTC
NA TRBJ2-2 TRBV5-6 14 NA CASSFGQRPGELFF TGTGCCAGCAGCTTTGGACAGAGGCCCGGGGAGCTGTTTTTT
NA TRBJ1-2 TRBV28 12 NA CASSARRDGYTF TGTGCCAGCAGTGCGCGAAGAGATGGCTACACCTTC
NA TRBJ1-2 TRBV20-1 13 NA CSASYRTVNGYTF TGCAGTGCTAGTTACCGGACAGTGAATGGCTACACCTTC